These T cell receptor beta chains were read from a single sample in a study of cytomegalovirus exposure and HLA in healthy donors. The data were produced by immunoSEQ multiplex PCR, yet TCRdb's version contains in-frame clones alone and is incomplete. The sample contains fewer than 150,000 clones, over 70% of which appear only once. The sample was PBMCs. Source of these receptors: a man aged 35 to 55 in good health and CMV-seropositive. The CDR3 runs from the conserved cysteine through the conserved F or W. The D gene is left open where the match is weak. Clone size is shown for a subset of rows, as once, few, many or a class of expanded clone.

J gene | clone size | D gene | V gene | CDR3 protein | CDR3 DNA
TRBJ2-7 | few | - | TRBV4-2 | CASSQDLGTSYEQYF | TGTGCCAGCAGCCAAGACCTAGGGACATCCTACGAGCAGTACTTC
TRBJ2-7 | - | - | TRBV7-9 | CASSLPGQSYEQYF | TGTGCCAGCAGCTTACCAGGGCAGTCCTACGAGCAGTACTTC
TRBJ2-3 | - | TRBD2 | TRBV6-5 | CASSYVAGAVADTQYF | TGTGCCAGCAGTTACGTAGCGGGAGCAGTCGCAGATACGCAGTATTTT
TRBJ2-1 | - | TRBD2 | TRBV30 | CACTSGRALTSYNEQFF | TGTGCCTGTACTAGCGGGAGGGCCCTCACCTCCTACAATGAGCAGTTCTTC
TRBJ1-1 | - | - | TRBV18 | CASSPQRGKGAEAFF | TGTGCCAGCTCACCCCAAAGGGGCAAAGGGGCTGAAGCTTTCTTT
TRBJ2-3 | - | TRBD2 | TRBV5-1 | CASSFSGPSDTQYF | TGCGCCAGCAGCTTTAGCGGGCCATCAGATACGCAGTATTTT
TRBJ2-7 | once | - | TRBV27 | CASSLSLKYEQYF | TGTGCCAGCAGTTTATCCCTAAAGTACGAGCAGTACTTC
TRBJ2-7 | few | TRBD1 | TRBV7-6 | CASSHRQGTKYAYEQYF | TGTGCCAGCAGCCACAGACAGGGAACCAAATATGCCTACGAGCAGTACTTC
TRBJ1-2 | - | TRBD1 | TRBV5-1 | CASSLVLTGESRGYTF | TGCGCCAGCAGCTTGGTGTTGACAGGGGAGTCGCGGGGCTACACCTTC
TRBJ2-5 | - | - | TRBV6-5 | CASSYSTAGVQLGQYF | TGTGCCAGCAGTTACTCGACGGCAGGGGTGCAGCTCGGGCAGTACTTC
TRBJ2-3 | - | - | TRBV10-3 | CAINKGEHSTDTQYF | TGTGCCATCAATAAGGGGGAGCACAGCACAGATACGCAGTATTTT
TRBJ2-7 | - | TRBD1 | TRBV25-1 | CASSELSTGDEQYF | TGTGCCAGCAGTGAACTGTCGACAGGGGACGAGCAGTACTTC
TRBJ1-5 | - | - | TRBV28 | CASQPGGQPQHF | TGTGCCAGCCAACCGGGGGGTCAGCCCCAGCATTTT
TRBJ1-5 | - | - | TRBV7-4 | CASSTRDTEGYSNQPQHF | TGTGCCAGCAGCACTCGGGACACCGAGGGGTATAGCAATCAGCCCCAGCATTTT
TRBJ1-1 | - | - | TRBV29-1 | CSVEEGGTEAFF | TGCAGCGTTGAAGAGGGGGGTACTGAAGCTTTCTTT
TRBJ1-4 | once | TRBD1 | TRBV5-1 | CASSLGAADRHEKLFF | TGCGCCAGCAGCTTGGGAGCTGCGGACAGGCATGAAAAACTGTTTTTT
TRBJ1-5 | - | TRBD1 | TRBV6-1 | CATLGQSFNQPQHF | TGTGCCACCTTGGGACAGAGCTTCAATCAGCCCCAGCATTTT
TRBJ1-1 | - | - | TRBV19 | CASSIDLETANTEAFF | TGTGCCAGTAGTATAGATTTGGAGACAGCGAACACTGAAGCTTTCTTT
TRBJ2-1 | - | TRBD2 | TRBV5-1 | CASSSGTSGRINNEQFF | TGCGCCAGCAGCAGCGGGACTAGCGGGAGAATCAACAATGAGCAGTTCTTC
TRBJ2-5 | - | - | TRBV6-1 | CASSNQDSRQETQYF | TGTGCCAGCAGCAATCAGGACAGCCGTCAAGAGACCCAGTACTTC
TRBJ2-7 | - | - | TRBV30 | CAWSPGVEQYF | TGTGCCTGGAGTCCGGGGGTCGAGCAGTACTTC
TRBJ2-7 | - | TRBD1 | TRBV27 | CASSLFPGTVRHEQYF | TGTGCCAGCAGTTTATTCCCCGGGACAGTAAGACACGAGCAGTACTTC
TRBJ2-2 | - | - | TRBV6-1 | CASSASTLNTGELFF | TGTGCCAGCAGTGCCTCGACTCTTAACACCGGGGAGCTGTTTTTT
TRBJ2-5 | - | - | TRBV7-2 | CASSLQSQTFQETQYF | TGTGCCAGCAGCTTACAGTCGCAAACCTTCCAAGAGACCCAGTACTTC
TRBJ2-2 | - | - | TRBV7-3 | CASSLRGDTGELFF | TGTGCCAGCAGCTTAAGGGGCGACACCGGGGAGCTGTTTTTT
TRBJ1-6 | - | - | TRBV21-1 | CASSKRQGSGSPLHF | TGTGCCAGCAGCAAAAGACAGGGCTCCGGTTCACCCCTCCACTTT
TRBJ1-1 | - | TRBD1 | TRBV6-5 | CASSPDRVMNTEAFF | TGTGCCAGCAGTCCGGACAGGGTCATGAACACTGAAGCTTTCTTT